This T cell receptor beta chain was recovered during a study of blood T cell repertoires in COVID-19. In the original workflow: The authors estimated nucleated cell counts from reference gene primer amplification. Sequenced by immunoSEQ multiplex PCR; TCRdb stores in-frame clones only, minus some. D and trimming come from the DNA, and the V and J calls and clone size come from that table. This repertoire shows some 700,000 clones, about nine tenths found once; its top ten account for approximately 0.3%. This CDR3 contains 15 residues. The V and J ends lost 7 bases and 8 bases respectively, with 23 bases between them. Per the germline V gene, CDR1 is LNHDA and CDR2 is SQIVND (reference sequence).

This rearrangement joins TRBV19 to TRBJ1-2; D is unclear. This clonotype was sampled from a woman in her late teens or twenties with acute or convalescent COVID-19. The material sequenced was peripheral blood. For the CDR3, the DNA is TGTGCCAGTACTAAGGGAGGATCTCCAGGTGGGGGCTACACCTTC. Protein product: CASTKGGSPGGGYTF. The full variable domain, in which reference TRBV19 and TRBJ1-2 provide the parts outside the CDR3, is DGGITQSPKYLFRKEGQNVTLSCEQNLNHDAMYWYRQDPGQGLRLIYYSQIVNDFQKGDIAEGYSVSREKKESFPLTVTSAQKNPTAFYLCASTKGGSPGGGYTFGSGTRLTVV.